This TCR beta chain was profiled in a study of Graves' ophthalmopathy and Graves' hyperthyroidism. Study-level background: Peripheral blood was obtained at first diagnosis, ahead of any treatment.

For repertoire sequencing, the TCR beta CDR3 regions were amplified from RNA transcripts. First-round RT-PCR used HTBI primers; second-round multiplex PCR followed. Each CDR3 protein gets one entry after TCRdb re-called the multiplex PCR reads with MiXCR. This table has almost 750,000 distinct CDR3 sequences, 35% to 50% appearing once. Germline CDR1 and CDR2: MGHDK and SYGVNS. The CDR3 loop spans 14 amino acids. The junction had 6 bases not matched to a gene; V was cut back by 5 bases and J by 4 bases. Ophthalmopathy in the donors was of moderate-to-severe activity, with CAS ≥3, NOSPECS ≥4 and duration under 3 months. Orbital computed tomography, thyroid ultrasound, TRAb, serum thyroxine and clinical symptoms formed the basis of diagnosis. The starting material, around 9.3 ml of fresh peripheral blood, provided the PBMCs.

Material for sequencing was peripheral blood. The clonotype originates from an adult man with Graves' ophthalmopathy. V and J are TRBV25-1 and TRBJ2-5, with 8 bases identical to TRBD2. The CDR3 reads CASSRGGGPETQYF. The CDR3 DNA reads as TGTGCCAGCAGTCGCGGCGGGGGGCCAGAGACCCAGTACTTC.